A single sample gave rise to the 30 T cell receptor beta chains below, sequenced in a study of neurological immune-mediated disorders. TCRdb redid the calling of the 5' RACE reads with MiXCR, one entry per CDR3 protein. The sample lists more than 40,000 distinct CDR3 sequences; roughly 3% were seen once. Specimen: PBMCs. The receptors here all came from a woman aged 45-65 years with multiple sclerosis.

This clonotype was detected ten times or more. The J gene is TRBJ1-2, the V gene TRBV5-1, with TRBD1 matching over 7 bases. CDR3 length: 15 amino acids. V gave up 4 bases and J gave up 5 bases; unmatched junction bases: 11. Germline values: CDR1 SGHRS, CDR2 YFSETQ. CDR3 sequence reads: CASSPRDSDPYGYTF. Written as DNA, the CDR3 is TGCGCCAGCAGCCCCCGGGACAGCGATCCGTATGGCTACACCTTC. The full variable domain, in which reference TRBV5-1 and TRBJ1-2 provide the parts outside the CDR3, is KAGVTQTPRYLIKTRGQQVTLSCSPISGHRSVSWYQQTPGQGLQFLFEYFSETQRNKGNFPGRFSGRQFSNSRSEMNVSTLELGDSALYLCASSPRDSDPYGYTFGSGTRLTVV.

This clonotype was seen repeatedly, ten times or more. The chain couples TRBV5-1 to TRBJ2-1; 9 positions agree with TRBD1. There are 15 residues in the CDR3. After removal of 4 bases from V and 4 bases from J, the junction contained 6 bases not matched to a gene. Germline CDR1 SGHRS, CDR2 YFSETQ. The CDR3 bases are TGCGCCAGCAGCATTACGGGACAGGGTTACAATGAGCAGTTCTTC. Encoded protein: CASSITGQGYNEQFF.

There are many counts of this clonotype. The rearrangement links TRBV7-9 to TRBJ2-5; TRBD2 aligns across 9 bases. With V trimmed by 5 bases and J by 4 bases, 8 bases remained unmatched. Germline CDR1 and CDR2: SEHNR and FQNEAQ (reference sequence). The CDR3 has 15 residues. CDR3 protein: CASSRPGGGAETQYF. The CDR3 DNA reads as TGTGCCAGCAGCAGACCTGGCGGGGGGGCAGAGACCCAGTACTTC.

This clonotype was picked up many times. The chain couples TRBV7-2 to TRBJ2-3; D may correspond to TRBD1 or TRBD2 (6 bases each). Germline V gene data show CDR1 as SGHTA and CDR2 as FQGNSA. V was cut by 4 bases and J by 3 bases, with 17 bases left in between. The CDR3 runs to 16 residues. The CDR3 loop reads CASSSRRGTRTDTQYF. CDR3 nucleotides: TGTGCCAGCAGCTCAAGGAGGGGGACCCGGACAGATACGCAGTATTTT.

This clonotype was recorded at least ten times. V and J are TRBV7-2 and TRBJ1-2, with D hard to call. Per the germline V gene, CDR1 is SGHTA and CDR2 is FQGNSA. V was pared by 7 bases and J by 2 bases, with 11 bases between. The CDR3 sequence is 13 residues long. The CDR3 reads CASNLDVNYGYTF. In DNA, the CDR3 is TGTGCCAGCAACCTCGACGTAAACTATGGCTACACCTTC.

This clonotype was observed many times. The rearrangement joins TRBV20-1 to TRBJ2-7, with 8 bases fitting TRBD2. The junction had 7 bases not matched to a gene; V was cut back by 0 bases and J by 3 bases. The CDR3 has 15 residues. Germline V gene sequence: CDR1 DFQATT, CDR2 SNEGSKA (reference sequence). The DNA of the CDR3 is TGCAGTGCTAGAGATCTAGGGACTAGTGTCTACGAGCAGTACTTC. Its protein product is CSARDLGTSVYEQYF.

This clonotype was seen ten or more times. This chain connects TRBV1 to TRBJ2-1; the D segment call TRBD2 is taken from the table without a DNA check. TRBV1 is a pseudogene. The CDR3 totals 18 residues. In DNA form, the CDR3 reads TGCACCAGCAGCCAAGCATCCCGGACTAGCGGGGCCCACAATGAGCAGTTCTTC. Its translation: CTSSQASRTSGAHNEQFF.

The genes are TRBV7-3 and TRBJ2-1; 7 nucleotides match TRBD2. The CDR3 sequence is 15 residues long. Unmatched junction bases numbered 10, after V lost 1 base and J lost 10 bases. CDR1 SGHTA and CDR2 FQGTGA come from the germline V gene. The CDR3 region is CASSLRGGSRGEQFF. CDR3 coding DNA: TGTGCCAGCAGCTTAAGAGGCGGGAGTCGGGGCGAGCAGTTCTTC.

This clonotype was observed many times. The CDR3 DNA follows: TGTGCCAGCAGTGAGCGAGGGGGCAGGGACGAGCAGTACTTC. This sequence encodes CASSERGGRDEQYF. This chain joins TRBV2 and TRBJ2-7, with TRBD1 matching over 7 bases. The germline CDR1 and CDR2 sequences are SNHLY and FYNNEI. This CDR3 is 14 amino acids long. J was trimmed by 5 bases and V by 3 bases; bases with no gene match: 7. Looking up the rest from reference TRBV2 and TRBJ2-7 gives the full variable domain: EPEVTQTPSHQVTQMGQEVILRCVPISNHLYFYWYRQILGQKVEFLVSFYNNEISEKSEIFDDQFSVERPDGSNFTLKIRSTKLEDSAMYFCASSERGGRDEQYFGPGTRLTVT.

This clonotype was counted ten times or more. The chain links TRBV4-2 to TRBJ1-4; TRBD1 is a possible D gene (5 bases). The V end lost 0 bases, the J end lost 4 bases, and 9 bases lay between the germline ends. Germline CDR1 is LGHNA and CDR2 is YNFKEQ. This CDR3 has 15 residues. In nucleotides, the CDR3 is TGTGCCAGCAGCCAAGACGGGGGGAGTAATGAAAAACTGTTTTTT. It encodes CASSQDGGSNEKLFF.

This clonotype was counted many times. The chain joins TRBV29-1 to TRBJ1-2; D unclear. The CDR3 is 13 amino acids. Trimming took 0 bases from V and 3 from J, leaving 8 bases between them. CDR1 is SQVTM and CDR2 is ANQGSEA in the germline V gene. The chain's CDR3 is CSVEEGSHYGYTF. The DNA for the CDR3 is TGCAGCGTTGAAGAAGGGTCTCACTATGGCTACACCTTC.

This clonotype was recorded a few times. This chain connects TRBV5-4 to TRBJ2-3; D unresolved. V dropped 0 bases and J dropped 2 bases, with 13 bases sitting between them. This CDR3 is built from 16 residues. Germline loops: CDR1 SGHNT, CDR2 YYREEE (reference sequence). CDR3 in amino acids: CASSLDPGFNTDTQYF. Written as DNA, the CDR3 is TGTGCCAGCAGCTTGGATCCAGGCTTCAACACAGATACGCAGTATTTT.

The rearrangement links TRBV9 to TRBJ1-1; a weak D match, TRBD1 (5 bases). This CDR3 has 15 amino acids. Trimming stripped 3 bases from V and 4 bases from J, with 16 bases between. Germline V gives CDR1 SGDLS, CDR2 YYNGEE. Here the CDR3 reads CASSDLGKGITEAFF. The DNA of the CDR3 is TGTGCCAGCAGCGACCTGGGAAAGGGGATCACTGAAGCTTTCTTT. Combining the CDR3 with reference TRBV9 and TRBJ1-1 gives the whole variable domain DSGVTQTPKHLITATGQRVTLRCSPRSGDLSVYWYQQSLDQGLQFLIQYYNGEERAKGNILERFSAQQFPDLHSELNLSSLELGDSALYFCASSDLGKGITEAFFGQGTRLTVV.

This clonotype has ten or more counts. This chain links TRBV5-1 with TRBJ2-5; D is undetermined. The CDR3 has 13 amino acids. With 4 bases removed from V and 1 base from J, the gap between germline ends came to 8 bases. Germline CDR1 reads SGHRS; CDR2 reads YFSETQ. The CDR3 nucleotides read TGCGCCAGCAGCCGCGGCGGCCAAGAGACCCAGTACTTC. Protein product: CASSRGGQETQYF.

This clonotype was detected many times. V is TRBV11-2 and J is TRBJ2-1; D uncertain. V was cut by 3 bases and J by 9 bases, with 12 bases left in between. Germline V lookup: CDR1 SGHAT, CDR2 FQNNGV. CDR3 length: 13 residues. The CDR3, as DNA: TGTGCCAGCAGCTTCCGCCTGGCTGGTGAGCAGTTCTTC. Its protein is CASSFRLAGEQFF.

This clonotype was seen ten or more times. V is TRBV5-6 and J is TRBJ1-6; weak D call: TRBD1 (5 bases). Trimming pared 4 bases from V and 7 bases from J, leaving 15 bases between. The CDR3 length is 15 residues. Germline lookup yields CDR1 SGHDT and CDR2 YYEEEE. CDR3 nucleotides: TGTGCCAGCAGCCCGACGTGGGGGGAGAATTCACCCCTCCACTTT. It encodes CASSPTWGENSPLHF.

In its sample, this clonotype was seen many times. The chain is built from TRBV15 and TRBJ2-5; TRBD1 matches 7 bases. Germline CDR1 is LNHNV and CDR2 is YYDKDF (reference sequence). There are 16 residues in the CDR3. V gave up 1 base and J gave up 1 base; unmatched junction bases: 6. CDR3: CATSRGRGQAQETQYF. The CDR3 DNA reads as TGTGCCACCAGCAGAGGCCGCGGACAGGCCCAAGAGACCCAGTACTTC. Based on the CDR3 plus reference TRBV15 and TRBJ2-5, the full variable domain is DAMVIQNPRYQVTQFGKPVTLSCSQTLNHNVMYWYQQKSSQAPKLLFHYYDKDFNNEADTPDNFQSRRPNTSFCFLDIRSPGLGDTAMYLCATSRGRGQAQETQYFGPGTRLLVL.

This clonotype appeared many times. This chain links TRBV6-6 with TRBJ2-1, with D perhaps TRBD1 (7 bases). This CDR3 has 13 residues. The germline V gene encodes CDR1 MNHNY and CDR2 SVGAGI (reference sequence). The V and J ends lost 7 bases and 7 bases respectively, with 14 bases between them. The DNA of the CDR3 is TGTGCCAGCACTCCGACAGGGAGGAATGAGCAGTTCTTC. It specifies CASTPTGRNEQFF.

This clonotype was detected ten times or more. The gene calls are TRBV5-1 and TRBJ2-5; 12 nucleotides align to TRBD2. The ends lost 0 bases at V and 5 bases at J; junction bases unmatched: 5. The CDR3 runs to 16 residues. Germline V CDR1 and CDR2: SGHRS, YFSETQ. Here the CDR3 DNA reads TGCGCCAGCAGCTTGGGGGCTAGCGGGAGGGTCGAGACCCAGTACTTC. It translates to CASSLGASGRVETQYF.

This rearrangement joins TRBV28 to TRBJ2-1; D is ambiguous. V was clipped by 2 bases and J by 0 bases, with 8 bases between them. The germline gives CDR1 MDHEN, CDR2 SYDVKM. This CDR3 has 15 residues. The CDR3 DNA is TGTGCCAGCAGTTTACCAGCAAGCTCCTACAATGAGCAGTTCTTC. This gives the protein CASSLPASSYNEQFF.

With respect to this clonotype: A much larger clone lies one base from this, so it may be a read error. The chain links TRBV5-1 to TRBJ2-2; TRBD2 matches at 12 bases. Germline lookup yields CDR1 SGHRS and CDR2 YFSETQ. The length of the CDR3 is 15 residues. After removal of 5 bases from V and 4 bases from J, the junction contained 3 bases not matched to a gene. This chain's CDR3 is CASRMTSGSTGELFF. CDR3 nucleotides: TGCGCCAGCAGAATGACTAGCGGGAGCACCGGGGAGCTGTTTTTT. The entire variable domain, with the rest obtained from reference TRBV5-1 and TRBJ2-2, is as follows: KAGVTQTPRYLIKTRGQQVTLSCSPISGHRSVSWYQQTPGQGLQFLFEYFSETQRNKGNFPGRFSGRQFSNSRSEMNVSTLELGDSALYLCASRMTSGSTGELFFGEGSRLTVL.

The sample holds many counts of this clonotype. The gene calls are TRBV20-1 and TRBJ1-1; no firm D call. V lost 5 bases to trimming and J lost 0 bases, with 10 bases between them. CDR3 length equals 13 residues. Germline values: CDR1 DFQATT, CDR2 SNEGSKA (reference sequence). The CDR3 loop is CSAVIVMNTEAFF. The CDR3 DNA reads TGCAGTGCTGTGATTGTCATGAACACTGAAGCTTTCTTT.

The table lists this clonotype with many counts. This chain uses TRBV7-2 with TRBJ1-4; TRBD1 is a possible D gene (6 bases). Germline V CDR1 and CDR2: SGHTA, FQGNSA. This CDR3 is 14 amino acids long. V was pared by 5 bases and J by 3 bases, with 10 bases between. The CDR3 DNA reads TGTGCCAGCAGCCCTACAGGGTCTAATGAAAAACTGTTTTTT. Amino acid sequence: CASSPTGSNEKLFF.

Many counts were recorded for this clonotype. The chain employs TRBV20-1 and TRBJ2-1; 8 bases align to TRBD2. From germline, CDR1 is DFQATT and CDR2 SNEGSKA (reference sequence). The CDR3 covers 13 residues. After removal of 5 bases from V and 4 bases from J, the junction contained 4 bases not matched to a gene. CDR3 DNA sequence: TGCAGTGCTGACGGGAGGGGATACAATGAGCAGTTCTTC. Protein: CSADGRGYNEQFF.

This clonotype occurred many times. The chain's CDR3 is CSASAVGYTF. As DNA, the CDR3 is TGCAGTGCTAGCGCAGTTGGCTACACCTTC. The rearrangement joins TRBV20-1 to TRBJ1-2, with D unresolved. There are 10 residues in the CDR3. In germline, CDR1 is DFQATT, CDR2 SNEGSKA (reference sequence). V lost 3 bases, J lost 7 bases, and 6 bases lay in between.

This clonotype was observed many times. CDR3 in amino acids: CASMGQGSGETQYF. DNA of the CDR3: TGCGCCAGCATGGGACAGGGTTCAGGAGAGACCCAGTACTTC. V usage is TRBV5-1 and J usage is TRBJ2-5; 9 positions match TRBD1. Trimming cost V 6 bases and J 4 bases; bases outside gene matches: 7. The germline V gene encodes CDR1 SGHRS and CDR2 YFSETQ. There are 14 residues in the CDR3.

Ten or more counts support this clonotype. The chain has TRBV5-1 and TRBJ1-3; TRBD1 might be the D (5 bases). Germline V gene lookup returns CDR1 SGHRS and CDR2 YFSETQ. The CDR3 loop spans 14 amino acids. Between the trimmed V and J ends, which lost 4 bases and 2 bases, there was a span of 10 bases. CDR3 sequence: CASSRMGAGNTIYF. CDR3 nucleotide sequence: TGCGCCAGCAGCCGGATGGGGGCTGGAAACACCATATATTTT. The whole variable domain, filled in from reference TRBV5-1 and TRBJ1-3, reads KAGVTQTPRYLIKTRGQQVTLSCSPISGHRSVSWYQQTPGQGLQFLFEYFSETQRNKGNFPGRFSGRQFSNSRSEMNVSTLELGDSALYLCASSRMGAGNTIYFGEGSWLTVV.

This clonotype was picked up many times. The chain recombines TRBV12-3 or TRBV12-4 with TRBJ2-3, with a weak D call TRBD2 (6 bases). Deletions cut 4 bases from V and 4 bases from J, with 12 bases between. The CDR3 spans 14 residues. The CDR3 protein is CASSSSGGADTQYF. For the CDR3, the DNA is TGTGCCAGCAGTTCTAGTGGAGGGGCAGATACGCAGTATTTT.

This clonotype was seen ten or more times. The gene calls are TRBV7-8 and TRBJ2-1, with 12 bases aligning to TRBD1. CDR3 length: 16 residues. The trim removed 2 bases at V and 7 bases at J, leaving 6 bases unmatched. Germline V CDR1 and CDR2: SGHVS, FQNEAQ. The CDR3 sequence: CASSLRGTGGFNEQFF. The CDR3 coding sequence is TGTGCCAGCAGCTTACGCGGGACAGGGGGCTTTAATGAGCAGTTCTTC.

This clonotype was seen ten or more times. This chain joins TRBV20-1 and TRBJ1-5; D is unclear. V was pared by 6 bases and J by 0 bases, with 18 bases between. The CDR3 runs to 16 residues. Germline CDR1 DFQATT, CDR2 SNEGSKA (reference sequence). CDR3 in DNA: TGCAGTGCCGTCCGGGCAGGAGGGAATAGCAATCAGCCCCAGCATTTT. As protein: CSAVRAGGNSNQPQHF.